This T cell receptor beta chain was found in a study of T cell changes during pregnancy in multiple sclerosis. This CDR3 is built from 17 residues. Unmatched junction bases numbered 17, after V lost 4 bases and J lost 10 bases. Germline CDR1 SGHTS, CDR2 YDEGEE. Some clones are missing from TCRdb's copy, which holds only in-frame ones; the method was immunoSEQ multiplex PCR. This table has approximately 79,000 clones, approximately 90% appearing once. The sequence was obtained from a female donor with multiple sclerosis, enrolled in a pregnancy study. The starting material was CD4+ T cells from peripheral blood mononuclear cells, obtained before pregnancy. The chain combines TRBV5-8 with TRBJ1-6, with 7 nucleotides matching TRBD1. Here the CDR3 reads CASSLILIDRAESPLHF. The CDR3 coding sequence is TGTGCCAGCAGCCTGATCCTCATAGACAGGGCTGAGTCACCCCTCCACTTT.